The sequence of this T cell receptor beta chain was determined in a study of blood T cell repertoires in COVID-19. The wider study: Spain, Italy and the United States supplied samples that represented acute and convalescent COVID-19. T cells, B-cell-depleted T cells, or PBMCs provided the cDNA or gDNA that served as material.

The CDR3 spans 22 residues. J gave up 6 bases and V 0 bases, and 26 bases lay outside the gene matches. The V gene's germline CDR1 is LGHDT and CDR2 YNNKEL (reference sequence). Per the original data handling: Reference gene primer amplification gave estimated nucleated cell counts. Measured with immunoSEQ multiplex PCR; TCRdb has only the in-frame clones, and not every one. D and trimming come from the DNA, and the V and J calls and clone size come from that table. The profile shows 55,000 to 85,000 clones, roughly 80% of them singletons. Source material: peripheral blood. The receptor was derived from a woman aged 65 to 85 with acute or convalescent COVID-19. The V gene is TRBV3-1 (or the pseudogene TRBV3-2), the J gene TRBJ2-5; 9 nucleotides align to TRBD2. The CDR3 bases are TGTGCCAGCAGCCAAGAAGTCCCGCGTCGGCTCTCGGCTGCGGGAGGGCCGAAGACCCAGTACTTC. Protein sequence: CASSQEVPRRLSAAGGPKTQYF.